This T cell receptor (beta chain) was sequenced for a study of tumor-infiltrating lymphocytes in localized non-small cell lung cancer. Germline CDR1 and CDR2: MNHEY and SMNVEV (reference sequence). The V end lost 1 base, the J end lost 1 base, and 14 bases lay between the germline ends. This CDR3 has 16 amino acids. Libraries were prepared by immunoSEQ multiplex PCR; TCRdb keeps only in-frame clonotypes and omits some of them. Of thousands of clones in the sample, about 79% were seen once. The chain carries TRBV27 and TRBJ2-7; either TRBD1 or TRBD2 may supply D (5 bases each). Sequences were obtained from uninvolved lung tissue not adjacent to the tumor. The receptor was derived from a human donor with non-small cell lung cancer. DNA of the CDR3: TGTGCCAGCAGTTTATTGGGACCTCTTGGGTCCTACGAGCAGTACTTC. Translating gives CASSLLGPLGSYEQYF.